This T cell receptor (beta chain) was sequenced during a study of blood T cell repertoires in COVID-19. The data were produced by immunoSEQ multiplex PCR, yet TCRdb's version contains in-frame clones alone and is incomplete. The sample has roughly 54,000 clones, around 84% seen once. Germline V gene sequence: CDR1 SGDLS, CDR2 YYNGEE. This CDR3 has 13 amino acids. Trimming cost V 3 bases and J 3 bases, with 10 bases left between them. The receptor was isolated from a man aged 45-65 years with acute or convalescent COVID-19. J is TRBJ2-7 and V is TRBV9, with D perhaps TRBD1 (5 bases). Material for sequencing was peripheral blood. This CDR3 is CASSGQGGYEQYF. CDR3 coding DNA: TGTGCCAGCAGCGGCCAGGGCGGCTACGAGCAGTACTTC.